This T cell receptor beta chain stems from a study of T cell responses to AZD1222 COVID-19 vaccine. Study results and caveats: Clonal diversity was possibly underestimated; the donors were predominantly white British and more often female. The CD4 TCRs associated with vaccination extended across spike and predominated at 160-218 and 743-854. Repertoire sampling occurred only after the peak T cell response.

The CDR3 is 13 residues long. The ends were cut back, 3 bases at V and 4 bases at J, with 9 bases in the middle. Germline CDR1 and CDR2: KGHSH and LQKENI. A note on this clone: The target antigen is unknown.

Assay: immunoSEQ multiplex PCR; the TCRdb copy retains only in-frame clones and omits some. This table has around 78,000 clones, around nine tenths appearing once. Second-dose groups at about 4 or about 12 weeks were pooled. The V gene is TRBV18, the J gene TRBJ1-2; the D gene is possibly TRBD1 (5 bases). Material: peripheral blood, obtained 28 days after the second AZD1222 dose. The sequence derives from an adult who received the AZD1222 COVID-19 vaccine. CDR3 in amino acids: CASSPDILYGYTF. DNA of the CDR3: TGTGCCAGCTCACCGGACATTCTCTATGGCTACACCTTC.